This is a list of T cell receptor beta chains from one sample in a study of PD-1 blockade in classical Hodgkin lymphoma. Profiled with immunoSEQ multiplex PCR; TCRdb holds only in-frame clones, not every one. Of around 92,000 clones in the sample, under 85% were seen once. Material: peripheral blood mononuclear cells (PBMCs), obtained before the fourth cycle of nivolumab. These receptors all come from a human donor with classical Hodgkin lymphoma. Each CDR3 is given with its conserved first and last residue. Fields, in order: clone size, V gene, J gene, D gene, CDR3 protein, CDR3 DNA. A D gene is named only where the DNA matches it firmly. The size entry is marked missing in some rows and otherwise reads once, few, many or a size class.

>.|TRBV5-8|TRBJ1-2|.
CASSPLDRLWWGYTF
TGTGCCAGCAGCCCGTTGGACCGACTATGGTGGGGCTACACCTTC
>.|TRBV5-8|TRBJ2-7|.
CASSLAGGSSYEQYF
TGTGCCAGCAGCTTGGCCGGAGGGAGCTCCTACGAGCAGTACTTC
>.|TRBV29-1|TRBJ1-4|TRBD1
CSVLGRGSEKLFF
TGCAGCGTTCTGGGCAGGGGGAGTGAAAAACTGTTTTTT
>once|TRBV11-3|TRBJ2-1|TRBD2
CASSSGLAGTYNEQFF
TGTGCCAGCAGCTCGGGACTAGCGGGTACCTACAATGAGCAGTTCTTC
>.|TRBV21-1|TRBJ2-2|.
CASSKRWDRISNTGELFF
TGTGCCAGCAGCAAACGTTGGGACAGAATCTCGAACACCGGGGAGCTGTTTTTT
>.|TRBV5-1|TRBJ2-7|TRBD1
CASSSRQGATTYEQYF
TGCGCCAGCAGCTCTAGACAGGGGGCTACGACCTACGAGCAGTACTTC
>.|TRBV28|TRBJ1-4|.
CASSFPTTNEKLFF
TGTGCCAGCAGTTTTCCTACAACTAATGAAAAACTGTTTTTT
>.|TRBV19|TRBJ2-3|TRBD2
CASSIGGTSGSGDTQYF
TGTGCCAGTAGTATAGGCGGGACTAGCGGGAGTGGGGATACGCAGTATTTT
>.|TRBV5-1|TRBJ1-1|.
CASSLRGGGSEAFF
TGCGCCAGCAGCTTGCGAGGGGGAGGATCTGAAGCTTTCTTT
>.|TRBV5-8|TRBJ2-3|.
CASSPVVGSDAQYF
TGTGCCAGCAGCCCTGTTGTCGGGAGCGACGCGCAGTATTTT
>.|TRBV11-3|TRBJ2-1|.
CASSSRHEQFF
TGTGCCAGCAGCTCCCGGCATGAGCAGTTCTTC
>.|TRBV13|TRBJ2-1|.
CASSTILAARDNEQFF
TGTGCCAGCAGCACCATTCTAGCCGCCCGGGACAATGAGCAGTTCTTC
>.|TRBV5-4|TRBJ2-2|TRBD2
CASSPARRGGPTGELFF
TGTGCCAGCAGCCCGGCACGGCGGGGGGGCCCCACCGGGGAGCTGTTTTTT
>.|TRBV27|TRBJ2-3|TRBD2
CASRGLAGRTDTQYF
TGTGCCAGCAGGGGTCTAGCGGGCCGCACAGATACGCAGTATTTT
>.|TRBV7-2|TRBJ2-1|.
CASSLGTTNEQFF
TGTGCCAGCAGCCTAGGGACAACCAATGAGCAGTTCTTC